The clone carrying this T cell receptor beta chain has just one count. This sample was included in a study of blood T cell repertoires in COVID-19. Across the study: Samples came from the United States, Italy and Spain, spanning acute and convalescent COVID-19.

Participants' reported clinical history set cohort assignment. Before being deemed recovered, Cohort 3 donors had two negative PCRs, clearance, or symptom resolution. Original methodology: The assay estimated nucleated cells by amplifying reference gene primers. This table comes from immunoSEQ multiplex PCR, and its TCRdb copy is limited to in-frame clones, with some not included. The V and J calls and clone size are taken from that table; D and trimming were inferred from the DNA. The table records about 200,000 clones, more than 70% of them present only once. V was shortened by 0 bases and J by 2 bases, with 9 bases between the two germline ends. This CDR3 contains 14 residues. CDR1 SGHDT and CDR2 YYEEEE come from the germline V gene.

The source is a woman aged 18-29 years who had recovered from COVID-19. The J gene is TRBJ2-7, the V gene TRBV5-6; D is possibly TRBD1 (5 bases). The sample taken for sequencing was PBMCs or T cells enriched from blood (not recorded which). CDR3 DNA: TGTGCCAGCAGCTTGGGCAGGGAAACCTACGAGCAGTACTTC. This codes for CASSLGRETYEQYF.